The 4 T cell receptor beta chains listed next were all sequenced from one sample in a study of identical twins. TCRdb processed the 5' RACE reads anew with MiXCR; each CDR3 protein has one entry. The repertoire holds about 570,000 distinct CDR3 sequences, with more than 9% as singletons. The same sample was also used in a study of yellow fever vaccine responses in identical twins.

Sequenced: PBMCs. These receptors were taken from a woman aged 18-29 years in good health.

This rearrangement joins TRBV20-1 to TRBJ2-5; the D gene is possibly TRBD2 (5 bases). CDR1 DFQATT and CDR2 SNEGSKA come from the germline V gene (reference sequence). CDR3 length: 15 amino acids. Trimming took 6 bases from V and 0 from J, leaving 17 bases between them. Here the CDR3 DNA reads TGCAGTGCCCTTGATCTACTAGGAAACCAAGAGACCCAGTACTTC. It encodes CSALDLLGNQETQYF.

The table lists this clonotype with a few counts. This chain links TRBV19 with TRBJ1-2; no firm D call. Germline V gives CDR1 LNHDA, CDR2 SQIVND (reference sequence). V was trimmed by 3 bases and J by 3 bases, leaving 14 bases between them. The CDR3 covers 15 residues. This CDR3 is CASSMTPRKDYGYTF. For the CDR3, the DNA is TGTGCCAGTAGTATGACCCCCCGCAAGGACTATGGCTACACCTTC.

This clonotype was recorded at least ten times. This rearrangement joins TRBV6-5 to TRBJ2-5; D is possibly TRBD1 (6 bases). There are 14 residues in the CDR3. Germline values: CDR1 MNHEY, CDR2 SVGAGI. Between the trimmed V and J ends, which lost 2 bases and 2 bases, there was a span of 9 bases. The CDR3 DNA is TGTGCCAGCAGTTACAACGGACAGCAAGAGACCCAGTACTTC. It codes for CASSYNGQQETQYF.

The DNA of the CDR3 is TGTGCCAGCAGCTTAAACAACCGGGACCTTAGGACCGGGGAGCTGTTTTTT. This encodes CASSLNNRDLRTGELFF. The chain is built from TRBV11-2 and TRBJ2-2; D could derive from TRBD1 or TRBD2 (5 bases each). CDR1 is SGHAT, CDR2 FQNNGV, per germline. Trimming removed 2 bases from V and 5 bases from J, with 18 bases in between. The CDR3 contains 17 residues.